This paragraph reports one T cell receptor beta chain. It was with unique molecular identifiers that the TCRbeta library was prepared. Via MiXCR, TCRdb re-called the PCR reads, giving one row per CDR3 protein. The sample contains approximately 590,000 distinct CDR3 sequences, over 9.5% of which appear only once. Trimming left V 5 bases short and J 0 bases short, with 10 bases between. This CDR3 contains 14 residues. Germline V CDR1 and CDR2: SGHTA, FQGNSA. The sample comes from a study of T-cell reconstitution after alpha-beta-depleted transplantation in children. The source was PBMCs from the stem cell graft donor, collected from the stem cell graft. This TCR was recovered from a human donor who donated a stem cell graft to a child with acute myeloid leukemia. This chain uses TRBV7-2 with TRBJ1-2; maybe TRBD1 (5 bases). The CDR3 coding sequence is TGTGCCAGCAGCAAACCGGGACCTAACTATGGCTACACCTTC. Translated, it gives CASSKPGPNYGYTF.